The next 31 T cell receptor beta chains were all read from a single sample in a study of early T cells in non-severe SARS-CoV-2 infection. TCRdb independently ran MiXCR on the 5' RACE reads; one entry per CDR3 protein. There are some 77,000 distinct CDR3 sequences in the sample; less than 5.5% occur only once, and under 8% lies in the top ten. Sample: whole blood, taken at baseline. The receptors were gathered from an adult who was a healthcare worker with PCR-confirmed SARS-CoV-2 infection or an uninfected control (not recorded which).

This clonotype appeared a few times. The chain couples TRBV7-6 to TRBJ2-7, with 11 bases matching TRBD2. The germline V gene encodes CDR1 SGHVS and CDR2 FNYEAQ. The junction had 3 bases not matched to a gene; V was cut back by 5 bases and J by 3 bases. This CDR3 has 14 residues. CDR3 in DNA: TGTGCCAGCAGCGACGGACTAGCGGGCTACGAGCAGTACTTC. As protein: CASSDGLAGYEQYF.

At least ten counts were recorded for this clonotype. The chain is built from TRBV12-3 or TRBV12-4 and TRBJ2-2; D gene unclear. The V and J ends lost 5 bases and 5 bases respectively, with 15 bases between them. This CDR3 comprises 15 residues. The CDR3 loop reads CASSPPPGRTGELFF. CDR3 nucleotides: TGTGCCAGCAGTCCCCCCCCGGGCCGTACCGGGGAGCTGTTTTTT.

The table lists this clonotype with many counts. The chain combines TRBV5-1 with TRBJ2-1, with TRBD1 matching over 8 bases. The germline CDR1 and CDR2 sequences are SGHRS and YFSETQ. The V gene end was trimmed by 0 bases and the J gene end by 5 bases; junction bases not matched to a gene: 4. The CDR3 is 15 amino acids. The CDR3: CASSLGQGAHNEQFF. CDR3 DNA sequence: TGCGCCAGCAGCTTGGGGCAGGGGGCTCACAATGAGCAGTTCTTC. Filled out from reference TRBV5-1 and TRBJ2-1, the complete variable domain reads KAGVTQTPRYLIKTRGQQVTLSCSPISGHRSVSWYQQTPGQGLQFLFEYFSETQRNKGNFPGRFSGRQFSNSRSEMNVSTLELGDSALYLCASSLGQGAHNEQFFGPGTRLTVL.

This clonotype was observed many times. This chain joins TRBV3-1 and TRBJ1-2; no definite D call. There are 14 residues in the CDR3. The V and J ends lost 4 bases and 4 bases respectively, with 13 bases between them. Germline V gene lookup returns CDR1 LGHDT and CDR2 YNNKEL (reference sequence). CDR3 sequence reads: CASSPPRPIYGYTF. As DNA, the CDR3 is TGTGCCAGCAGCCCACCCAGACCTATCTATGGCTACACCTTC.

The chain is built from TRBV9 and TRBJ2-3, with D uncertain. V was shortened by 5 bases and J by 0 bases, with 10 bases between the two germline ends. This CDR3 is 14 amino acids long. The germline CDR1 and CDR2 sequences are SGDLS and YYNGEE. CDR3 sequence reads: CASRGSSSTDTQYF. The CDR3 nucleotides are TGTGCCAGCAGGGGGTCCTCTAGCACAGATACGCAGTATTTT.

This clonotype was observed many times. The chain joins TRBV25-1 to TRBJ2-1, with D possibly TRBD1 on 6 matching bases. The V end lost 5 bases, the J end lost 7 bases, and 12 bases lay between the germline ends. Germline values: CDR1 MGHDK, CDR2 SYGVNS. The CDR3 sequence is 13 residues long. The CDR3, as DNA: TGTGCCAGCAGTTTGACAGGTCGGAATGAGCAGTTCTTC. This codes for CASSLTGRNEQFF.

This chain joins TRBV5-4 and TRBJ1-3; a possible D gene is TRBD1 (5 bases). The CDR3 loop spans 16 amino acids. Germline V gene lookup returns CDR1 SGHNT and CDR2 YYREEE (reference sequence). V was shortened by 0 bases and J by 2 bases, with 12 bases between the two germline ends. Written as DNA, the CDR3 is TGTGCCAGCAGCTTGGGCGGCGGGGCTGCTGGAAACACCATATATTTT. Encoded protein: CASSLGGGAAGNTIYF.

This clonotype occurred a few times. The CDR3 loop reads CSARVRTRIGEQYF. CDR3 in DNA: TGCAGTGCTAGAGTCCGGACTAGAATAGGCGAGCAGTACTTC. The gene calls are TRBV20-1 and TRBJ2-7; 7 positions match TRBD2. After removal of 1 base from V and 6 bases from J, the junction contained 9 bases not matched to a gene. There are 14 residues in the CDR3. Germline CDR1 and CDR2: DFQATT and SNEGSKA (reference sequence).

In its sample, this clonotype was seen many times. CDR3 nucleotide sequence: TGTGCCAGCAGCTCGGCGTCCTACGAGCAGTACTTC. It specifies CASSSASYEQYF. The chain uses TRBV7-6 and TRBJ2-7; D gene unclear. Germline V gene lookup returns CDR1 SGHVS and CDR2 FNYEAQ. V lost 4 bases and J lost 1, with 5 bases in between. The CDR3 sequence is 12 residues long.

The chain is built from TRBV18 and TRBJ2-6, with D possibly called TRBD1 or TRBD2 (5 bases each). The germline gives CDR1 KGHSH, CDR2 LQKENI. CDR3 length: 16 amino acids. Trimming pared 5 bases from V and 6 bases from J, leaving 17 bases between. This CDR3 reads CASSRDLTPKANVLTF. The CDR3 DNA is TGTGCCAGCTCAAGGGACCTCACCCCGAAGGCCAACGTCCTGACTTTC.

This clonotype is classed as medium-sized. The V and J genes are TRBV27 and TRBJ1-2, with TRBD1 matching over 7 bases. The CDR3 consists of 16 residues. V gave up 5 bases and J gave up 1 base; unmatched junction bases: 10. Germline loops: CDR1 MNHEY, CDR2 SMNVEV (reference sequence). CDR3 sequence (DNA): TGTGCCAGCAGTACCACCCCAGGGGGTGATAACTATGGCTACACCTTC. This translates into CASSTTPGGDNYGYTF.

The chain has TRBV7-9 and TRBJ2-1, with a tentative D call TRBD1 (5 bases). Trimming took off 7 bases at V and 7 bases at J, with 11 bases between the two ends. From germline, CDR1 is SEHNR and CDR2 FQNEAQ (reference sequence). The length of the CDR3 is 12 residues. The CDR3 here is CASTQDSNEQFF. CDR3 in DNA: TGTGCCAGCACCCAAGACAGTAATGAGCAGTTCTTC.

The CDR3 DNA reads TGCGCCAGCAGCTTTCAGGCCCTGGATGGCTACACCTTC. As protein: CASSFQALDGYTF. The rearrangement joins TRBV5-1 to TRBJ1-2; D is unclear. In germline, CDR1 is SGHRS, CDR2 YFSETQ. The CDR3 has 13 residues. Deletions cut 2 bases from V and 6 bases from J, with 11 bases between.

This clonotype was seen more than once but under ten times. This chain uses TRBV7-2 with TRBJ2-7; D unclear. This CDR3 comprises 15 residues. The V gene lost 5 bases and the J gene lost 6 bases, with 20 bases spanning the gap. Germline V gives CDR1 SGHTA, CDR2 FQGNSA. The CDR3 nucleotides read TGTGCCAGCAGCCCCCAGGCGGCGGCCCGCGGCGAGCAGTACTTC. Encoded protein: CASSPQAAARGEQYF.

This clonotype was observed at least ten times. The chain has TRBV20-1 and TRBJ2-5; the match to TRBD1 covers 7 bases. Germline V gene lookup returns CDR1 DFQATT and CDR2 SNEGSKA (reference sequence). The CDR3 runs 13 residues. Unmatched junction bases numbered 4, after V lost 6 bases and J lost 0 bases. In DNA form, the CDR3 reads TGCAGTGCACCCGACAGGGACCAAGAGACCCAGTACTTC. It codes for CSAPDRDQETQYF.

This clonotype was detected a few times. The rearrangement links TRBV24-1 to TRBJ2-7; D is uncertain. Deletions cut 3 bases from V and 4 bases from J, with 3 bases between. Per the germline V gene, CDR1 is KGHDR and CDR2 is SFDVKD. CDR3 size: 11 residues. DNA for the CDR3: TGTGCCACCAGTGATGGGTACGAGCAGTACTTC. As protein: CATSDGYEQYF.

The sample holds many counts of this clonotype. This rearrangement joins TRBV11-2 to TRBJ2-1; 7 positions match TRBD2. Losses at the gene ends were 1 base for V and 1 base for J; bases not matched to a gene: 1. The germline CDR1 and CDR2 sequences are SGHAT and FQNNGV. The CDR3 totals 15 residues. CDR3 sequence: CASSLVRGSYNEQFF. CDR3 sequence (DNA): TGTGCCAGCAGCTTAGTGCGGGGGTCCTACAATGAGCAGTTCTTC. Looking up the rest from reference TRBV11-2 and TRBJ2-1 gives the full variable domain: EAGVAQSPRYKIIEKRQSVAFWCNPISGHATLYWYQQILGQGPKLLIQFQNNGVVDDSQLPKDRFSAERLKGVDSTLKIQPAKLEDSAVYLCASSLVRGSYNEQFFGPGTRLTVL.

This clonotype was detected only a few times. The CDR3 is CSVDTGEFTDTQYF. CDR3 coding DNA: TGCAGCGTTGACACGGGAGAGTTCACAGATACGCAGTATTTT. The V gene is TRBV29-1, the J gene TRBJ2-3; TRBD2 is a possible D gene (6 bases). Trimming shortened V by 3 bases and J by 2 bases, and 12 bases separated the two germline ends. This CDR3 is 14 amino acids long. Germline CDR1 and CDR2: SQVTM and ANQGSEA.

This clonotype was seen only a few times. The V and J genes are TRBV11-2 and TRBJ2-7; unclear D gene. CDR3 length: 15 residues. CDR1 and CDR2 (germline): SGHAT, FQNNGV. V was cut by 1 base and J by 5 bases, with 15 bases left in between. The CDR3 is CASSLGPAGGDEQYF. CDR3 sequence (DNA): TGTGCCAGCAGCTTAGGGCCAGCAGGTGGGGACGAGCAGTACTTC.

This clonotype was counted at least ten times. CDR3 region: CASSLEASFAGELFF. As DNA, the CDR3 is TGTGCCAGCAGCTTAGAGGCTAGCTTCGCCGGGGAGCTGTTTTTT. The chain joins TRBV7-2 to TRBJ2-2, with D possibly being TRBD2 (5 bases). V lost 1 base and J 6 bases, leaving 12 bases between the germline ends. Germline V gives CDR1 SGHTA, CDR2 FQGNSA. The CDR3 sequence is 15 residues long.

The chain carries TRBV19 and TRBJ2-1; D gene unclear. Trimming cost V 6 bases and J 4 bases, with 16 bases left between them. Germline-derived CDR1 and CDR2 are LNHDA and SQIVND (reference sequence). The CDR3 consists of 15 residues. CDR3 region: CASRPTAAPYNEQFF. As DNA, the CDR3 is TGTGCCAGTAGACCAACAGCTGCCCCTTACAATGAGCAGTTCTTC.

This clonotype occurred a few times. The CDR3 reads CASSLVIQLNTEAFF. CDR3 DNA: TGTGCCAGCAGCTTAGTGATCCAGCTGAACACTGAAGCTTTCTTT. The chain uses TRBV7-2 and TRBJ1-1; D ambiguous. CDR1 and CDR2 from the germline V gene are SGHTA and FQGNSA. The CDR3 is made up of 15 amino acids. The V end was cut by 1 base, the J end by 0 bases, with 9 bases between.

This chain joins TRBV6-5 and TRBJ2-1, with a weak D call TRBD1 (6 bases). CDR3 length: 12 residues. Germline loops: CDR1 MNHEY, CDR2 SVGAGI. Trimming took 6 bases from V and 7 from J, leaving 10 bases between them. For the CDR3, the DNA is TGTGCCAGCAGCCGGACAGAAAATGAGCAGTTCTTC. Translating it yields CASSRTENEQFF.

This clonotype occurred a few times. The CDR3 loop is CASSLRNTGELFF. The CDR3 DNA reads as TGTGCCAGCAGCTTGCGGAACACCGGGGAGCTGTTTTTT. The chain carries TRBV7-7 and TRBJ2-2, with no clear D. CDR1 and CDR2 (germline): SSHAT, FNYEAQ (reference sequence). The germline V and J ends were trimmed by 3 bases and 1 base, with 3 bases remaining between them. The CDR3 has 13 residues.

Ten or more counts support this clonotype. The V and J genes are TRBV21-1 and TRBJ2-4; the DNA was not used to check the table's D call, TRBD1. TRBV21-1 is an annotated pseudogene. This CDR3 comprises 16 residues. CDR3 in amino acids: CASSLQDLFKGDIQYF. CDR3 coding DNA: TGTGCCAGCAGCCTTCAGGACCTGTTTAAAGGCGACATTCAGTACTTC.

There are many counts of this clonotype. The V call is TRBV29-1, the J call TRBJ2-1; D remains ambiguous. Trimming took 0 bases from V and 8 from J, leaving 11 bases between them. This CDR3 is built from 13 residues. The germline V gene has CDR1 SQVTM and CDR2 ANQGSEA. The CDR3 nucleotides are TGCAGCGTTGAAGATCTGGGGTTTCATGAGCAGTTCTTC. Protein: CSVEDLGFHEQFF.

In its sample, this clonotype was seen many times. This chain's CDR3 is CAWSLPRNSPLHF. CDR3 DNA sequence: TGTGCCTGGAGCCTCCCACGGAATTCACCCCTCCACTTT. The chain has TRBV30 and TRBJ1-6, with unresolved D. Trimming stripped 3 bases from V and 7 bases from J, with 10 bases between. This CDR3 region has 13 residues. Germline V gene sequence: CDR1 GTSNPN, CDR2 SVGIG (reference sequence).

This clonotype was seen a few times. The chain joins TRBV12-3 or TRBV12-4 to TRBJ1-5; a weak D match, TRBD1 (5 bases). The CDR3 loop spans 16 amino acids. Trimming shortened V by 1 base and J by 0 bases, and 10 bases separated the two germline ends. Here the CDR3 reads CASSLGWGLSNQPQHF. The DNA for the CDR3 is TGTGCCAGCAGTTTAGGTTGGGGACTTAGCAATCAGCCCCAGCATTTT.

The chain uses TRBV27 and TRBJ2-1; the D gene is possibly TRBD1 (6 bases). Trimming cost V 5 bases and J 4 bases, with 12 bases left between them. Looked up from germline, CDR1 is MNHEY and CDR2 is SMNVEV (reference sequence). The CDR3 covers 14 residues. The CDR3: CASSVQGLYNEQFF. CDR3 nucleotides: TGTGCCAGCAGTGTACAGGGTTTGTACAATGAGCAGTTCTTC.

At least ten counts were recorded for this clonotype. V and J are TRBV6-5 and TRBJ1-5; the D gene is possibly TRBD1 (6 bases). The V end lost 7 bases, the J end lost 9 bases, and 16 bases lay between the germline ends. The CDR3 runs 13 residues. Germline values: CDR1 MNHEY, CDR2 SVGAGI. CDR3 sequence: CASKRTDGGPQHF. In DNA, the CDR3 is TGTGCCAGCAAAAGGACAGACGGTGGGCCCCAGCATTTT.

This clonotype was counted only a few times. The chain is built from TRBV12-3 or TRBV12-4 and TRBJ2-3; TRBD1 aligns across 8 bases. The CDR3 spans 15 residues. J lost 2 bases, V lost 6 bases, and 7 bases had no gene match. Written as DNA, the CDR3 is TGTGCCAGCAGACCCGGGACAGGATACACAGATACGCAGTATTTT. This encodes CASRPGTGYTDTQYF.